The present T cell receptor beta chain was sequenced within a study of cytomegalovirus exposure and HLA in healthy donors. Method: immunoSEQ multiplex PCR; TCRdb's copy keeps in-frame clones and lacks some. The table lists almost 75,000 clones, 85% of them singletons, with about 3% in the top ten. About this clone itself: The antigen is unknown.

The CDR3 covers 14 residues. Germline V gene lookup returns CDR1 SGHVS and CDR2 FNYEAQ. Trimming took 7 bases from V and 6 from J; bases not matched to a gene: 9. Study-wide points: That first-cohort TCR clusters tended to co-occur in the 95 to 150 validation repertoires was found in a later analysis. The classifier, whose performance was assessed in both the original and validation cohorts, reportedly diagnosed cytomegalovirus status with high specificity and sensitivity. Most TCR sequences proved rare, with some public TCRs found in many donors. Testing in vitro showed a few CMV-associated chains specific for CMV antigens.

The chain carries TRBV7-6 and TRBJ1-2, with 9 bases that match TRBD1. The source of this sequence is a man under 40 in good health and CMV-seronegative. The sample was PBMCs. The CDR3 is CASTGTGFVHGYTF. CDR3 coding DNA: TGTGCCAGCACAGGGACAGGGTTTGTGCATGGCTACACCTTC.